These T cell receptor beta chains were read from a single sample in a study of regulatory T cells in long-lasting Graves disease. TCRdb called the multiplex PCR reads again in MiXCR, with one record for every CDR3 protein. Seen here are about 400,000 distinct CDR3 sequences, roughly a sixth observed once, and the top ten hold about 24%. Here the sequenced sample was peripheral blood mononuclear cells (PBMCs), taken at new diagnosis, from a patient treated with antithyroid drugs. The receptors stem from a female donor with Graves disease. The CDR3 runs from the conserved cysteine through the conserved F or W.

V gene | CDR3 protein
TRBV2 | CASSEALDNTIYF
TRBV2 | CASSDEEDVHNQPQHF
TRBV11-2 | CASSLGRVITNTGELFF
TRBV4-1 | CASRRTSGENNEQFF
TRBV5-1 | CASSPSEGNEQFF
TRBV6-1 | CASSRLSYGTSGRSYTGELFF
TRBV24-1 | CATSDFGAGSPGNTQYF
TRBV5-1 | CASSLDLLESSGNTIYF
TRBV6-4 | CASSDSERVNTGELFF
TRBV11-3 | CATVAGDYYEQYF
TRBV12-3/TRBV12-4 | CASGPGTGRYF
TRBV7-6 | CASSGGLAGKPEEQYF
TRBV24-1 | CATSDSTGISNQPQHF
TRBV6-5 | CASSYSTGVYEQYF
TRBV19 | CASSSREDNNEQFF
TRBV29-1 | CSVEDPWTSGREDTQYF
TRBV4-1 | CASSSRGEPNQPQHF
TRBV20-1 | CSARLGGTHNSYEQYF
TRBV12-3/TRBV12-4 | CASSARLADTFTDTQYF
TRBV29-1 | CSVLELGRRISYEQYF
TRBV10-3 | CAISGEGVKETQYF
TRBV12-5 | CASGLPQASREKLFF
TRBV7-8 | CASSLGSGPYYYYGYTF
TRBV12-3/TRBV12-4 | CASRYYSNEQFF
TRBV30 | CAWRYAGAGEKLFF
TRBV12-3/TRBV12-4 | CASSLGRATDTQYF
TRBV28 | CASSWEASYSNQPQHF
TRBV11-2 | CASSFSGRTGELFF
TRBV19 | CASSLTGRNQPQHF
TRBV7-2 | CASSWTAETQYF
TRBV5-6 | CASSSYRGRTEAFF
TRBV28 | CASSFGGGRYPYEQYF
TRBV2 | CASSDRQGVDEQYF
TRBV5-1 | CASSGREYDNEQFF
TRBV5-4 | CASSSDLGISYEQYF
TRBV11-1 | CASSASGMNTGELFF
TRBV2 | CASKRGEGAEAFF
TRBV7-3 | CASSPTWGSTDTQYF
TRBV6-1 | CASSEARPGTGHQETQYF
TRBV7-9 | CASSFQGAGNQPQHF
TRBV20-1 | CSARGSTSGSYLAQYF
TRBV5-1 | CASSLEAGGVTEAFF
TRBV7-2 | CASSPAGGTSYRYMGTQYF
TRBV5-1 | CASSLEWGPSSYEQYF
TRBV2 | CASSLQGQGEKLFF
TRBV12-3/TRBV12-4 | CASSSTGRLNIQYF
TRBV6-5 | CASSYTWRYGNNEQFF
TRBV20-1 | CSARMRPNTGELFF
TRBV6-2/TRBV6-3 | CASSEARLAGETQYF
TRBV28 | CASNPTGPYNSPLHF
TRBV4-2 | CASSQVTGDLRQPQHF
TRBV27 | CASIGTGELFF
TRBV5-6 | CASSRLMAGATDTQYF
TRBV2 | CASRLGALMNTEAFF
TRBV6-5 | CASSYTGPNDYTF
TRBV5-4 | CASSFDYGNTIYF
TRBV5-1 | CASSLAERVGNTEAFF
TRBV27 | CASTRTGGPFNYGYTF
TRBV13 | CASGRRGRNTEAFF